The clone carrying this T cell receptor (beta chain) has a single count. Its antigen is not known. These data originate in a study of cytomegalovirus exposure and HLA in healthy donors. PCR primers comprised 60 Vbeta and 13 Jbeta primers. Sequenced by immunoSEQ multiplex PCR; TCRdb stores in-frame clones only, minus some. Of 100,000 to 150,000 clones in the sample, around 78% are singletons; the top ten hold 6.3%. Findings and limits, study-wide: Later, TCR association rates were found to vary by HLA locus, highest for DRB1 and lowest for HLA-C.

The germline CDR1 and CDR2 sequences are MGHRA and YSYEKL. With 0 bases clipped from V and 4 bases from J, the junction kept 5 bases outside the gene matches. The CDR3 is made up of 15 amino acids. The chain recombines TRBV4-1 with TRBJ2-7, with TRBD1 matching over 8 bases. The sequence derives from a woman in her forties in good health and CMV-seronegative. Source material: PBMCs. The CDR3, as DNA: TGCGCCAGCAGCCAAGAGTCCCAGGGGGCATACGAGCAGTACTTC. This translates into CASSQESQGAYEQYF.